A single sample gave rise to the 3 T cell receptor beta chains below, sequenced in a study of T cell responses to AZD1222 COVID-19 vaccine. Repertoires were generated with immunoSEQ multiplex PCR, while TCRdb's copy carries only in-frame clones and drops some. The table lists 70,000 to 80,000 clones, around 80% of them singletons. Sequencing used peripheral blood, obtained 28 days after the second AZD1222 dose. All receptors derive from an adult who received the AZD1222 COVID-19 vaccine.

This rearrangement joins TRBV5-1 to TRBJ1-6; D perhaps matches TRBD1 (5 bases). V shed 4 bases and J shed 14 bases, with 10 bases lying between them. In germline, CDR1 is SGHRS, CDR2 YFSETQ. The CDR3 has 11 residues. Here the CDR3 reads CASSLTGALHF. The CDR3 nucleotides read TGCGCCAGCAGCCTAACAGGAGCCCTCCACTTT.

The CDR3 here is CASSLAGQMNTEAFF. The CDR3, as DNA: TGTGCCAGCAGCTTAGCGGGACAAATGAACACTGAAGCTTTCTTT. The chain joins TRBV7-8 to TRBJ1-1, with D possibly matching TRBD1 (6 bases). Trimming left V 0 bases short and J 0 bases short, with 8 bases between. Looked up from germline, CDR1 is SGHVS and CDR2 is FQNEAQ. The CDR3 extends over 15 amino acids.

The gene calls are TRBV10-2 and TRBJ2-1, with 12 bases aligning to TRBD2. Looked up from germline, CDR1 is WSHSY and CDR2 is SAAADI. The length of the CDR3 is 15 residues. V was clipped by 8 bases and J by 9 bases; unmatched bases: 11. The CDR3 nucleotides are TGCGCCAGCGCCGGTCTAGCGGGGGGGCGAGGTGAGCAGTTCTTC. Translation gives CASAGLAGGRGEQFF.